These 17 T cell receptor beta chains originate from one sample sequenced in a study of T cells in Graves' hyperthyroidism and ophthalmopathy. The source material, RNA transcripts, was used to amplify TCR beta CDR3 regions. TCR CDR3 regions were first amplified by RT-PCR with HTBI primers. TCRdb itself ran the multiplex PCR reads through MiXCR, one entry per CDR3 protein. This sample carries 500,000 to 550,000 distinct CDR3 sequences, about 20% of them seen once, and the ten largest clones take 40% to 50%. Sequenced material: blood. Every receptor here comes from a middle-aged man with Graves' ophthalmopathy.

This clonotype was found many times. This chain links TRBV6-2 or TRBV6-3 with TRBJ2-7; 8 nucleotides agree with TRBD1. The CDR3 is made up of 15 amino acids. Germline V gene lookup returns CDR1 MNHEY and CDR2 SVGEGT. V trimming: 5 bases; J trimming: 8 bases; junction bases outside the gene matches: 14. Here the CDR3 reads CASSPRTGTSTKQYF. In DNA, the CDR3 is TGTGCCAGCAGTCCCAGGACAGGGACTTCGACCAAGCAGTACTTC.

This clonotype was counted a few times. The chain recombines TRBV5-1 with TRBJ2-7; TRBD2 matches 7 bases. Germline CDR1 and CDR2: SGHRS and YFSETQ. V shed 0 bases, J shed 3 bases, and the junction held 9 bases outside the gene matches. The CDR3 contains 16 residues. CDR3 region: CASSLGGGLRIYEQYF. DNA of the CDR3: TGCGCCAGCAGCTTGGGGGGGGGTCTTAGGATCTACGAGCAGTACTTC. The full variable domain, its missing parts supplied by reference TRBV5-1 and TRBJ2-7, is KAGVTQTPRYLIKTRGQQVTLSCSPISGHRSVSWYQQTPGQGLQFLFEYFSETQRNKGNFPGRFSGRQFSNSRSEMNVSTLELGDSALYLCASSLGGGLRIYEQYFGPGTRLTVT.

The sample holds a few counts of this clonotype. The rearrangement links TRBV30 to TRBJ2-5, with TRBD1 identical over 8 bases. V lost 3 bases, J lost 3 bases, and 9 bases stayed unmatched. This CDR3 comprises 15 residues. The germline V gene has CDR1 GTSNPN and CDR2 SVGIG (reference sequence). CDR3 DNA sequence: TGTGCCTGGAGAGGACACTTACAGGGGGAAGAGACCCAGTACTTC. It codes for CAWRGHLQGEETQYF.

The sample holds many counts of this clonotype. The chain combines TRBV20-1 with TRBJ1-2; D gene uncertain. The CDR3 is made up of 11 amino acids. Germline loops: CDR1 DFQATT, CDR2 SNEGSKA (reference sequence). V shed 6 bases and J shed 7 bases, with 12 bases lying between them. The CDR3 DNA sequence: TGCAGTGCAGGAAACCCGCCTGGCTACACCTTC. Its protein product is CSAGNPPGYTF.

Many counts were recorded for this clonotype. This rearrangement joins TRBV30 to TRBJ1-2, with a tentative D call TRBD1 (6 bases). V lost 7 bases to trimming and J lost 5 bases, with 23 bases between them. Germline V gives CDR1 GTSNPN, CDR2 SVGIG (reference sequence). This CDR3 contains 15 residues. CDR3 DNA: TGTGCCTACCAAGTTGGGGGCACGCCTCGATATGGCTACACCTTC. It encodes CAYQVGGTPRYGYTF.

This clonotype has just a few counts. The rearrangement joins TRBV6-2 or TRBV6-3 to TRBJ2-1; D could derive from TRBD1 or TRBD2 (5 bases each). This CDR3 is built from 13 residues. Germline-derived CDR1 and CDR2 are MNHEY and SVGEGT. Trimming removed 6 bases from V and 5 bases from J, with 11 bases in between. The CDR3 sequence: CASRRDRHNEQFF. The DNA for the CDR3 is TGTGCCAGCAGGAGGGACCGCCACAATGAGCAGTTCTTC.

At least ten counts were recorded for this clonotype. The genes are TRBV28 and TRBJ2-7; D is unclear. V shed 3 bases and J shed 2 bases, with 8 bases lying between them. The CDR3 has 13 residues. In germline, CDR1 is MDHEN, CDR2 SYDVKM. The CDR3: CASSFPGTYEQYF. In DNA form, the CDR3 reads TGTGCCAGCAGTTTCCCCGGAACCTACGAGCAGTACTTC.

The sample holds a few counts of this clonotype. The V and J genes are TRBV28 and TRBJ1-5, with TRBD1 as a possible D gene (6 bases). This CDR3 contains 11 residues. The V gene lost 4 bases and the J gene lost 11 bases, with 9 bases spanning the gap. Looked up from germline, CDR1 is MDHEN and CDR2 is SYDVKM. This CDR3 reads CASSSTGTQHF. CDR3 bases: TGTGCCAGCAGTTCTACAGGGACCCAGCATTTT.

The genes are TRBV5-1 and TRBJ2-3, with D hard to call. This CDR3 is 15 amino acids long. V was clipped by 0 bases and J by 0 bases, with 8 bases between them. From germline, CDR1 is SGHRS and CDR2 YFSETQ. The CDR3 DNA follows: TGCGCCAGCAGCTTGGGCGTTTTTAGCACAGATACGCAGTATTTT. Amino acids: CASSLGVFSTDTQYF.

The table lists this clonotype with many counts. The chain has TRBV20-1 and TRBJ2-3, with TRBD2 matching 7 bases. The CDR3 covers 13 residues. Germline V gene data show CDR1 as DFQATT and CDR2 as SNEGSKA (reference sequence). V lost 3 bases to trimming and J lost 2 bases; unmatched junction nucleotides: 2. CDR3 region: CSARRENTDTQYF. The CDR3 coding sequence is TGCAGTGCTAGGCGGGAGAACACAGATACGCAGTATTTT.

This clonotype was detected many times. The rearrangement links TRBV5-1 to TRBJ2-1, with D uncertain. V was trimmed by 4 bases and J by 0 bases, leaving 8 bases between them. Germline lookup yields CDR1 SGHRS and CDR2 YFSETQ. The CDR3 spans 14 residues. CDR3 nucleotide sequence: TGCGCCAGCAGCCCCTATAGCTCCTACAATGAGCAGTTCTTC. Protein sequence: CASSPYSSYNEQFF. The variable domain in full, completed from reference TRBV5-1 and TRBJ2-1, reads KAGVTQTPRYLIKTRGQQVTLSCSPISGHRSVSWYQQTPGQGLQFLFEYFSETQRNKGNFPGRFSGRQFSNSRSEMNVSTLELGDSALYLCASSPYSSYNEQFFGPGTRLTVL.

This clonotype has just a few counts. V and J are TRBV29-1 and TRBJ2-7; 7 nucleotides line up with TRBD1. Germline CDR1 SQVTM, CDR2 ANQGSEA. The J segment lost 3 bases and the V segment lost 1 base, leaving 3 bases of the junction unmatched. The CDR3 spans 13 residues. The CDR3 DNA follows: TGCAGCGTTGAAGGGGACAGCAGCTACGAGCAGTACTTC. Protein product: CSVEGDSSYEQYF.

The genes are TRBV3-1 and TRBJ2-7, with TRBD2 identical over 12 bases. Germline CDR1 and CDR2: LGHDT and YNNKEL (reference sequence). CDR3 length: 16 amino acids. Trimming cost V 0 bases and J 5 bases; bases outside gene matches: 5. The CDR3 region has the DNA TGTGCCAGCAGCCAAGACCCGACTAGCGGGAGCCACGAGCAGTACTTC. Encoded protein: CASSQDPTSGSHEQYF.

Many counts were recorded for this clonotype. The chain joins TRBV4-1 to TRBJ1-1; D might be TRBD1 (5 bases). Deletions cut 0 bases from V and 2 bases from J, with 7 bases between. The germline gives CDR1 MGHRA, CDR2 YSYEKL. The length of the CDR3 is 14 residues. Here the CDR3 DNA reads TGCGCCAGCAGCCAAGAGACAGTTAACACTGAAGCTTTCTTT. It translates to CASSQETVNTEAFF.

The chain employs TRBV5-1 and TRBJ2-2, with D perhaps TRBD1 (5 bases). The CDR3 is made up of 15 amino acids. CDR1 and CDR2 from the germline V gene are SGHRS and YFSETQ. Trimming removed 4 bases from V and 0 bases from J, with 10 bases in between. The CDR3 nucleotides read TGCGCCAGCAGCACACAGGCGCCGAACACCGGGGAGCTGTTTTTT. Protein sequence: CASSTQAPNTGELFF.

In its sample, this clonotype was seen a few times. The chain combines TRBV20-1 with TRBJ1-5, with a weak D call TRBD1 (6 bases). Germline CDR1 DFQATT, CDR2 SNEGSKA (reference sequence). The CDR3 is made up of 15 amino acids. Trimming pared 1 base from V and 3 bases from J, leaving 13 bases between. The CDR3 protein is CSARAPQGNNQPQHF. The CDR3 coding sequence is TGCAGTGCTAGAGCTCCACAGGGCAACAATCAGCCCCAGCATTTT.

The V call is TRBV20-1, the J call TRBJ1-5; D is unresolved. Germline V gives CDR1 DFQATT, CDR2 SNEGSKA (reference sequence). The CDR3 has 14 amino acids. Trimming pared 6 bases from V and 0 bases from J, leaving 12 bases between. In nucleotides, the CDR3 is TGCAGTGCCAAAGACGGGTATAGCAATCAGCCCCAGCATTTT. It yields the protein CSAKDGYSNQPQHF.